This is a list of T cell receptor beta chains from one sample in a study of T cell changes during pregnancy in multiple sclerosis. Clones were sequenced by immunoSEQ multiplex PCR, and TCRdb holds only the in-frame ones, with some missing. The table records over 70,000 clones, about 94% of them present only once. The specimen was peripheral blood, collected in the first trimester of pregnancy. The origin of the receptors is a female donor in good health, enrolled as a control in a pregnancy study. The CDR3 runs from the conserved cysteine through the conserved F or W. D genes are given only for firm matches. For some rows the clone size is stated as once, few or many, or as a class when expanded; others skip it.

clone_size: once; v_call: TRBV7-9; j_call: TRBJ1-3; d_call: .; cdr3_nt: TGTGCCAGCAGCGTCGGGGGGGCTGGAAACACCATATATTTT; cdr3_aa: CASSVGGAGNTIYF
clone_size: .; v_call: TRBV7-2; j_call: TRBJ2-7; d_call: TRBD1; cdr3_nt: TGTGCCAGCAGCTTAGGCGATCCGGGACAGGGCTACGAGCAGTACTTC; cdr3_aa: CASSLGDPGQGYEQYF
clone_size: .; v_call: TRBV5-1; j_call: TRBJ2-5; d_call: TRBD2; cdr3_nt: TGCGCCAGCAGCCCTCCTTCGGGGGGTACCCAAGAGACCCAGTACTTC; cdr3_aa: CASSPPSGGTQETQYF
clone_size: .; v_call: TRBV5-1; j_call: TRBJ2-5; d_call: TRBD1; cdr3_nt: TGCGCCAGCAGCTTGGGTGTCAGGGGGCTCGGAGAGACCCAGTACTTC; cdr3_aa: CASSLGVRGLGETQYF
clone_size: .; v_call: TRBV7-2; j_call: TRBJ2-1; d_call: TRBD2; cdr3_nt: TGTGCCAGCAGCACGGGACTAGCGGGATCCATTGAGCAGTTCTTC; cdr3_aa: CASSTGLAGSIEQFF
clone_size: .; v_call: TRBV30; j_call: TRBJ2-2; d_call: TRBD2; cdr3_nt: TGTGCCTGGAGGGGAGGGAGGACGAACACCGGGGAGCTGTTTTTT; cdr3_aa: CAWRGGRTNTGELFF
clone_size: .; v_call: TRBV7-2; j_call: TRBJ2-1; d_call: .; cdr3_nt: TGTGCCAGCGCCCTTTTAGGGGGGGAGGGATACAATGAGCAGTTCTTC; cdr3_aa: CASALLGGEGYNEQFF
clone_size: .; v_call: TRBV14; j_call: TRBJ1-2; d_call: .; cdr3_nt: TGTGCCAGCAGCCAAGTGGGGGGGAACTATGGCTACACCTTC; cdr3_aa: CASSQVGGNYGYTF
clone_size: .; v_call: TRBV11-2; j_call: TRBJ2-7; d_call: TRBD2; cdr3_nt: TGTGCCAGCAGCTCACTAGCGGGAGGGCCCTCCAACGAGCAGTACTTC; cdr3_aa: CASSSLAGGPSNEQYF
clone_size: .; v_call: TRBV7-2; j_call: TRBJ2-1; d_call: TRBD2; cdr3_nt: TGTGCCAGCAGCTTAAACGCGTGGCTAGCGGGTTACAATGAGCAGTTCTTC; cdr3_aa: CASSLNAWLAGYNEQFF
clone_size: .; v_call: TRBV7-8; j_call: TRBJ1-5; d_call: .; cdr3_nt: TGTGCCAGCAGCTTAGGCAGGGTTCGGCAGCCCCAGCATTTT; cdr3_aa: CASSLGRVRQPQHF
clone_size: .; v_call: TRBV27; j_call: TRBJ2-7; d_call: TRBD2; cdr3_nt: TGTGCCAGCAGGTCCGGGGGGAGTTGGTACGAGCAGTACTTC; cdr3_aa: CASRSGGSWYEQYF
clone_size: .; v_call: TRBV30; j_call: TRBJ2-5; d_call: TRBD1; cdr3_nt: TGTGCTTGGGGCCCCGGGACAGGGGGCGGAGAGACCCAGTACTTC; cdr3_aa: CAWGPGTGGGETQYF
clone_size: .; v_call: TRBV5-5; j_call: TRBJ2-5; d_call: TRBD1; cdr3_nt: TGTGCCAGCAGTCCCACAGGGGTTGGAGAGACCCAGTACTTC; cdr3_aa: CASSPTGVGETQYF
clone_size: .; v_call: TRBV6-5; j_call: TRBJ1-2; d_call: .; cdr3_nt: TGTGCCAGCAGTCCCGTGGCGGAGGACTATGGCTACACCTTC; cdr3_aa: CASSPVAEDYGYTF
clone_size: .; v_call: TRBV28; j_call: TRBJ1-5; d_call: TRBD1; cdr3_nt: TGTGCCAGCAGTAAAACCGGGACAGGGGGCATCCAGCCCCAGCATTTT; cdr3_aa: CASSKTGTGGIQPQHF
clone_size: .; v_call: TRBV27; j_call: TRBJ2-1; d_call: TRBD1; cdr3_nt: TGTGCCAGCAGTCCCATGGGGACAGGGAGCAATGAGCAGTTCTTC; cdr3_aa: CASSPMGTGSNEQFF
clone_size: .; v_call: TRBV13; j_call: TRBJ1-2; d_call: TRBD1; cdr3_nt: TGTGCCAGCAGCTTAGACCCCGGGACAGGGGGCTATGGCTACACCTTC; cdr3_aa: CASSLDPGTGGYGYTF
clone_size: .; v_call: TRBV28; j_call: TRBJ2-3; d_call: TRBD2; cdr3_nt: TGTGCCAGCAGTTTATCTTTAGTGGGAGGGCCGAGCCCCCTGGATACGCAGTATTTT; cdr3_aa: CASSLSLVGGPSPLDTQYF
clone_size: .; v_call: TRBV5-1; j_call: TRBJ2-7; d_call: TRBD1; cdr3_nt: TGCGCCAGCAGCCCGGGACAGGGTTGGGACGAGCAGTACTTC; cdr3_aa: CASSPGQGWDEQYF
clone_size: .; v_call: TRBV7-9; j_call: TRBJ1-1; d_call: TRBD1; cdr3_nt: TGTGCCAGCAGCTTAGCCCCGACAGGGGTAAACACTGAAGCTTTCTTT; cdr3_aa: CASSLAPTGVNTEAFF
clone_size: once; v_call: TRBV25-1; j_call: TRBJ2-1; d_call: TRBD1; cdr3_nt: TGTGCCAGCAGCCGGACAGGGGACAATGAGCAGTTCTTC; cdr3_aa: CASSRTGDNEQFF